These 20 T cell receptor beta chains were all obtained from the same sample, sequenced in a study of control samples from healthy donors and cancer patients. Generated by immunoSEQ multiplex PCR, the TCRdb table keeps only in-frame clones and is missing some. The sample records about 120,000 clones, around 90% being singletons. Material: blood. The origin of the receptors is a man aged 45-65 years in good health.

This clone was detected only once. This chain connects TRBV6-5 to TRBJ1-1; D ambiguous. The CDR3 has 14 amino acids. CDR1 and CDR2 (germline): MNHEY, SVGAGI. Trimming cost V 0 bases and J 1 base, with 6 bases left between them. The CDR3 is CASSYSAGNTEAFF. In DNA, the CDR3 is TGTGCCAGCAGTTACTCGGCGGGGAACACTGAAGCTTTCTTT.

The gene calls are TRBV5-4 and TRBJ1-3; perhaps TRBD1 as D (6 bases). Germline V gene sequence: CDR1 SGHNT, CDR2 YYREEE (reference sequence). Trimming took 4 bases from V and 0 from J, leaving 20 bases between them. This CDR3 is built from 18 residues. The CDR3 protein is CASSRGGRQDYSGNTIYF. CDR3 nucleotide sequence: TGTGCCAGCAGCCGAGGGGGGAGACAGGACTACTCTGGAAACACCATATATTTT. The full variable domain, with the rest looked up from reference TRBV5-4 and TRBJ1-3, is ETGVTQSPTHLIKTRGQQVTLRCSSQSGHNTVSWYQQALGQGPQFIFQYYREEENGRGNFPPRFSGLQFPNYSSELNVNALELDDSALYLCASSRGGRQDYSGNTIYFGEGSWLTVV.

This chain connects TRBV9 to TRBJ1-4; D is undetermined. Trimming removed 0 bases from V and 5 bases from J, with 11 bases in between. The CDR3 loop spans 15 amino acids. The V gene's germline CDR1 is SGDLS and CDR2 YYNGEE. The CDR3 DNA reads TGTGCCAGCAGCGTAGCGGACGGAGTCAATGAAAAACTGTTTTTT. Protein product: CASSVADGVNEKLFF.

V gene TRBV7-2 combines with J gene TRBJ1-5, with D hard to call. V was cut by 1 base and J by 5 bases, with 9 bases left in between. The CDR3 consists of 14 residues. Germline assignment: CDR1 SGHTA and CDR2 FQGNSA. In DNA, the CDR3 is TGTGCCAGCAGCTTAGTCGGGTGGGATCAGCCCCAGCATTTT. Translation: CASSLVGWDQPQHF.

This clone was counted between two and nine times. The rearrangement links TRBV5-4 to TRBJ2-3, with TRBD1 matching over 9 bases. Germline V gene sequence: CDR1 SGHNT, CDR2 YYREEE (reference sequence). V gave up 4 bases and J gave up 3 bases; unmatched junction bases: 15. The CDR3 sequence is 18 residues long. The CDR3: CASSPNAKQGAPTDTQYF. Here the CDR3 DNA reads TGTGCCAGCAGCCCTAACGCAAAACAGGGGGCGCCGACAGATACGCAGTATTTT. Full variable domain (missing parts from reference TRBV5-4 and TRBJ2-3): ETGVTQSPTHLIKTRGQQVTLRCSSQSGHNTVSWYQQALGQGPQFIFQYYREEENGRGNFPPRFSGLQFPNYSSELNVNALELDDSALYLCASSPNAKQGAPTDTQYFGPGTRLTVL.

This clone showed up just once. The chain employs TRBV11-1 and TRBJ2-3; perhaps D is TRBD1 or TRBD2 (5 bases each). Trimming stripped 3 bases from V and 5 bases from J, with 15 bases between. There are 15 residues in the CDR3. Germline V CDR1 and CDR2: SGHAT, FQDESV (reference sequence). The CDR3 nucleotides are TGTGCCAGCAGCTTGGGGGTTTCAAAGGGAGATACGCAGTATTTT. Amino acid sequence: CASSLGVSKGDTQYF.

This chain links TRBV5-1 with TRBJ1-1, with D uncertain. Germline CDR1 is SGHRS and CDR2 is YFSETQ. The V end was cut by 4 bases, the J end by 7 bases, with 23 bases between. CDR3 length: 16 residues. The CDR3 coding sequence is TGCGCCAGCAGCGCCCTTGCTACCGCAACAGCGAATGAAGCTTTCTTT. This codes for CASSALATATANEAFF. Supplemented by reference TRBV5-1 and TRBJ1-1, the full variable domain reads KAGVTQTPRYLIKTRGQQVTLSCSPISGHRSVSWYQQTPGQGLQFLFEYFSETQRNKGNFPGRFSGRQFSNSRSEMNVSTLELGDSALYLCASSALATATANEAFFGQGTRLTVV.

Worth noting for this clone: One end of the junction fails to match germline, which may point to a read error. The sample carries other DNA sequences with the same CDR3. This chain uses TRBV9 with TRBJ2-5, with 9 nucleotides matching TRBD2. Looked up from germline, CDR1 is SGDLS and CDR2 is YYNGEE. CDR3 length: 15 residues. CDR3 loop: CASSVSSGGKETQYF. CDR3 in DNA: TGTGCCAGCAGCGTTTCCAGCGGGGGGAAAGAAACCCAGTACTTC.

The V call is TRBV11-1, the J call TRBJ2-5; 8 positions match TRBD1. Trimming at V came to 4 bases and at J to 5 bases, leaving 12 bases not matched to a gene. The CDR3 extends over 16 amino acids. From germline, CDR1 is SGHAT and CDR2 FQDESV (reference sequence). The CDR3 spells CASSSDRDRSLETQYF. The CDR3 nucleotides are TGTGCCAGCAGCTCAGACCGGGACAGGAGTCTGGAGACCCAGTACTTC.

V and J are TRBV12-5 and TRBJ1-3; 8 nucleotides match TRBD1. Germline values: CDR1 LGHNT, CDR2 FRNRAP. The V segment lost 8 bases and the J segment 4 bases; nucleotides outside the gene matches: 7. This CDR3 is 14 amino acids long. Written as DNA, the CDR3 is TGTGCTAGTAGTACAGGGGGATCCGGAAACACCATATATTTT. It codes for CASSTGGSGNTIYF.

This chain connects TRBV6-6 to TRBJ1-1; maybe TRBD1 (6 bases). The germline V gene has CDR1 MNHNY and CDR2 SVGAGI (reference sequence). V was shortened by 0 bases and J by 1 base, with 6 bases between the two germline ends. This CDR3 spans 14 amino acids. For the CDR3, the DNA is TGTGCCAGCAGTTACTCAGGGGGGAACACTGAAGCTTTCTTT. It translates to CASSYSGGNTEAFF.

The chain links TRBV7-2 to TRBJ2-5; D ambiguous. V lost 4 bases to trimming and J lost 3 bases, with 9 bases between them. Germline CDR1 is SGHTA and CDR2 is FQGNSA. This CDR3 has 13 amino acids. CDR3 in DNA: TGTGCCAGCAGCTCAACAACCAAAGAGACCCAGTACTTC. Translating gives CASSSTTKETQYF. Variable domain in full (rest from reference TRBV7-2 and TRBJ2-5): GAGVSQSPSNKVTEKGKDVELRCDPISGHTALYWYRQSLGQGLEFLIYFQGNSAPDKSGLPSDRFSAERTGGSVSTLTIQRTQQEDSAVYLCASSSTTKETQYFGPGTRLLVL.

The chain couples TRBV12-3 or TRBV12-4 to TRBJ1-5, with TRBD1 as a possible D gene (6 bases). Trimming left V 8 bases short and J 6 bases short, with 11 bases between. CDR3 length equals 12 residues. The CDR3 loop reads CASETGIQPQHF. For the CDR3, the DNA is TGTGCCAGCGAAACAGGGATTCAGCCCCAGCATTTT.

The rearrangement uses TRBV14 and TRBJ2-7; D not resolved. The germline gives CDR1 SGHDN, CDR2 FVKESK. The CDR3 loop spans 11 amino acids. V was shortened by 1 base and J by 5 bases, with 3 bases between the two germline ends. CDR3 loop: CASSQGDEQYF. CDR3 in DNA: TGTGCCAGCAGCCAAGGTGACGAGCAGTACTTC. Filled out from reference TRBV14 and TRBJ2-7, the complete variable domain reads EAGVTQFPSHSVIEKGQTVTLRCDPISGHDNLYWYRRVMGKEIKFLLHFVKESKQDESGMPNNRFLAERTGGTYSTLKVQPAELEDSGVYFCASSQGDEQYFGPGTRLTVT.

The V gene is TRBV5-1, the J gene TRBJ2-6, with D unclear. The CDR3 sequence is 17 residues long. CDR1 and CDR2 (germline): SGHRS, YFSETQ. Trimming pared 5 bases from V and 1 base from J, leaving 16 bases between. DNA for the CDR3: TGCGCCAGCAGGACTGGCCAAGCTAGGTCTGGGGCCAACGTCCTGACTTTC. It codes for CASRTGQARSGANVLTF.

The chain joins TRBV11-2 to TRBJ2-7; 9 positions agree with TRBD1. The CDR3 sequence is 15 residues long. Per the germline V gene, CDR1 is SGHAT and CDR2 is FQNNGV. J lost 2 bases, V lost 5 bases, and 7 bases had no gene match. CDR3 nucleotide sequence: TGTGCCAGCAGCATCACCGGGACAGGGACCTACGAGCAGTACTTC. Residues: CASSITGTGTYEQYF.

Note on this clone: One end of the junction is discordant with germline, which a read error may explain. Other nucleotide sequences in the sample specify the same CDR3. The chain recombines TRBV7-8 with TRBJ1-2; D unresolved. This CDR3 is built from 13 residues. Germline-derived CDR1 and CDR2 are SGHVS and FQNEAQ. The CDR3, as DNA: TGCGCCAGCAGCTCGCATACATACTTTGGCTACACCTTC. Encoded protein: CASSSHTYFGYTF.

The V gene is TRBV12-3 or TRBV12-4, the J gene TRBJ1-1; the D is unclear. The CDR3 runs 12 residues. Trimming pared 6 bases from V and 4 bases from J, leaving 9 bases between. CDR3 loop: CASSSDGTEAFF. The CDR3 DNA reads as TGTGCCAGCAGCTCCGACGGCACTGAAGCTTTCTTT.

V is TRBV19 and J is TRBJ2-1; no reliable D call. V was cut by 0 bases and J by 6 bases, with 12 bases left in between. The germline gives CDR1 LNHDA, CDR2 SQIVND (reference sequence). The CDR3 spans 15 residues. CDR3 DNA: TGTGCCAGTAGTATAGATAACCGGTACCGCAATGAGCAGTTCTTC. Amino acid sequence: CASSIDNRYRNEQFF.

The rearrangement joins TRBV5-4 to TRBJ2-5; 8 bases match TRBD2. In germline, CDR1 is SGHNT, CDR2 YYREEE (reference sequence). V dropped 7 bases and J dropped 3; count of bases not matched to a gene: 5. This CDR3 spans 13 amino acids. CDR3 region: CASSAGGEETQYF. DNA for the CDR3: TGTGCCAGCTCAGCCGGGGGGGAAGAGACCCAGTACTTC.